A single sample is the source of the 19 T cell receptor beta chains below, sequenced in a study of neoadjuvant anti-PD-1 for oral cavity cancer. TCRdb's copy holds only in-frame clones and misses some; the assay was immunoSEQ multiplex PCR. The data show 6,000 to 8,500 clones, around 82% seen once. The sample here was PBMCs, taken before nivolumab (anti-PD-1) treatment. The source is a person aged 40 to 85 with oral cavity squamous cell carcinoma.

The gene calls are TRBV19 and TRBJ1-4; TRBD1 is a possible D gene (5 bases). This CDR3 has 14 residues. Trimming took off 7 bases at V and 0 bases at J, with 9 bases between the two ends. Per germline, CDR1 LNHDA and CDR2 SQIVND (reference sequence). In nucleotides, the CDR3 is TGTGCCAGTACTCTACAGGCAACTAATGAAAAACTGTTTTTT. Its translation is CASTLQATNEKLFF.

J is TRBJ1-6 and V is TRBV5-4; 7 nucleotides agree with TRBD1. The CDR3 extends over 14 amino acids. V lost 3 bases to trimming and J lost 9 bases; unmatched junction nucleotides: 6. Germline CDR1 is SGHNT and CDR2 is YYREEE (reference sequence). Here the CDR3 reads CASSSETGSSPLHF. CDR3 nucleotides: TGTGCCAGCAGCTCGGAGACAGGGAGTTCACCCCTCCACTTT.

This clone is classed as medium-sized. This chain uses TRBV29-1 with TRBJ1-3, with 7 bases identical to TRBD1. V lost 7 bases and J lost 2; bases outside the gene matches: 5. CDR1 is SQVTM and CDR2 is ANQGSEA in the germline V gene. This CDR3 spans 13 amino acids. Written as DNA, the CDR3 is TGCAGCGCCGCTGGGACAGCTGGAAACACCATATATTTT. It encodes CSAAGTAGNTIYF.

This sequence joins TRBV27 and TRBJ2-7; D unclear. Trimming took 2 bases from V and 2 from J, leaving 13 bases between them. The germline CDR1 and CDR2 sequences are MNHEY and SMNVEV (reference sequence). The CDR3 extends over 15 amino acids. This CDR3 is CASSLGPQAAYEQYF. The DNA for the CDR3 is TGTGCCAGCAGTTTAGGCCCCCAGGCAGCCTACGAGCAGTACTTC.

This chain uses TRBV9 with TRBJ2-1; D is uncertain. V lost 4 bases to trimming and J lost 7 bases, with 15 bases between them. Germline V gene data show CDR1 as SGDLS and CDR2 as YYNGEE. The CDR3 consists of 14 residues. CDR3 nucleotides: TGTGCCAGCAGCCCCCGATCGGTGCCGAATGAGCAGTTCTTC. It is translated as CASSPRSVPNEQFF.

The chain links TRBV10-3 to TRBJ1-3; D gene uncertain. The V and J ends lost 0 bases and 8 bases respectively, with 8 bases between them. CDR3 length: 13 residues. CDR1 ENHRY and CDR2 SYGVKD come from the germline V gene. In nucleotides, the CDR3 is TGTGCCATCAGTGAGTCCCCCTCCGACACCATATATTTT. It codes for CAISESPSDTIYF.

This clone was counted a single time. The J gene is TRBJ2-3, the V gene TRBV9, with D unresolved. This CDR3 region has 14 residues. The germline V gene encodes CDR1 SGDLS and CDR2 YYNGEE. Deletions cut 4 bases from V and 2 bases from J, with 11 bases between. This CDR3 is CASSQAGFTDTQYF. The CDR3, as DNA: TGTGCCAGCAGCCAAGCTGGTTTCACAGATACGCAGTATTTT.

The chain joins TRBV2 to TRBJ2-1, with 7 bases matching TRBD1. The junction had 4 bases not matched to a gene; V was cut back by 4 bases and J by 1 base. Per germline, CDR1 SNHLY and CDR2 FYNNEI. This CDR3 contains 15 residues. CDR3 protein: CASSGVRGSYNEQFF. The CDR3 DNA sequence: TGTGCCAGCAGTGGGGTCAGGGGGTCCTACAATGAGCAGTTCTTC.

For the CDR3, the DNA is TGCGCCAGCAGCCAATTGACGACAGGGCAGAATGAAAAACTGTTTTTT. This codes for CASSQLTTGQNEKLFF. V gene TRBV4-3 combines with J gene TRBJ1-4; TRBD1 aligns across 7 bases. This CDR3 comprises 16 residues. V lost 2 bases, J lost 5 bases, and 8 bases stayed unmatched. Germline assignment: CDR1 LGHNA and CDR2 YSLEER.

The genes are TRBV28 and TRBJ1-2; D is ambiguous. The CDR3 consists of 12 residues. The germline V gene encodes CDR1 MDHEN and CDR2 SYDVKM. Trimming cost V 1 base and J 4 bases, with 4 bases left between them. CDR3 sequence (DNA): TGTGCCAGCAGTTTATTGACCTATGGCTACACCTTC. This encodes CASSLLTYGYTF.

The chain links TRBV2 to TRBJ1-2, with D possibly TRBD1 on 6 matching bases. This CDR3 has 13 amino acids. Germline values: CDR1 SNHLY, CDR2 FYNNEI. Trimming stripped 6 bases from V and 7 bases from J, with 15 bases between. As DNA, the CDR3 is TGTGCCAGCAGAGAAACAGGGATTCTTGGCTACACCTTC. Encoded protein: CASRETGILGYTF.

There are a few counts of this clone. The chain recombines TRBV15 with TRBJ1-2; D may be TRBD1 (5 bases). Germline values: CDR1 LNHNV, CDR2 YYDKDF (reference sequence). Trimming shortened V by 0 bases and J by 2 bases, and 10 bases separated the two germline ends. The CDR3 spans 15 residues. The CDR3 DNA reads TGTGCCACCAGCAGAGATCTACAGGCGAACTATGGCTACACCTTC. Residues: CATSRDLQANYGYTF.

This chain links TRBV19 with TRBJ1-3; D is undetermined. The ends were cut back, 8 bases at V and 4 bases at J, with 12 bases in the middle. Germline CDR1 is LNHDA and CDR2 is SQIVND (reference sequence). CDR3 length: 13 amino acids. The CDR3 protein is CASGTRTGNTIYF. For the CDR3, the DNA is TGTGCCAGTGGTACCCGAACCGGAAACACCATATATTTT.

This rearrangement joins TRBV14 to TRBJ2-3; the D gene could be TRBD1 or TRBD2 (6 bases each). The CDR3 has 18 residues. Germline-derived CDR1 and CDR2 are SGHDN and FVKESK. The V gene lost 4 bases and the J gene lost 4 bases, with 24 bases spanning the gap. For the CDR3, the DNA is TGTGCCAGCAGCCCACTAACGCGGATCGCAGGGGAGGCAGATACGCAGTATTTT. Amino acids: CASSPLTRIAGEADTQYF.

This clone was counted a few times. V is TRBV7-2 and J is TRBJ1-5; tentatively, D is TRBD1 (5 bases). Trimming took off 5 bases at V and 3 bases at J, with 14 bases between the two ends. This CDR3 has 15 amino acids. Germline CDR1 SGHTA, CDR2 FQGNSA. CDR3 loop: CASSIRGRDNQPQHF. The CDR3 nucleotides are TGTGCCAGCAGCATTAGGGGACGGGACAATCAGCCCCAGCATTTT.

The V and J genes are TRBV18 and TRBJ2-7; possible D gene TRBD1, 6 bases. This CDR3 has 12 amino acids. Per the germline V gene, CDR1 is KGHSH and CDR2 is LQKENI. V was cut by 4 bases and J by 6 bases, with 10 bases left in between. CDR3 sequence (DNA): TGTGCCAGCTCACTACAGGGTGCCGAGCAGTACTTC. Translation gives CASSLQGAEQYF.

The table lists this clone with a few counts. The chain is built from TRBV6-5 and TRBJ2-7; D remains unclear. V was shortened by 4 bases and J by 5 bases, with 9 bases between the two germline ends. CDR1 MNHEY and CDR2 SVGAGI come from the germline V gene. CDR3 length: 12 residues. CDR3 in amino acids: CASSSSKNEQYF. The DNA of the CDR3 is TGTGCCAGCAGTTCTTCAAAAAACGAGCAGTACTTC.

In nucleotides, the CDR3 is TGTGCCAGCGGACAGGTAACCAAAAACATTCAGTACTTC. Encoded protein: CASGQVTKNIQYF. The chain couples TRBV6-1 to TRBJ2-4; TRBD1 matches 7 bases. The CDR3 covers 13 residues. Germline V gene data show CDR1 as MNHNS and CDR2 as SASEGT. Trimming removed 8 bases from V and 2 bases from J; junction bases left unmatched: 3.

A single count supports this clone. This chain links TRBV7-9 with TRBJ2-5; no clear D gene. The length of the CDR3 is 13 residues. Germline V gives CDR1 SEHNR, CDR2 FQNEAQ (reference sequence). V lost 1 base and J 4 bases, leaving 7 bases between the germline ends. The CDR3 DNA sequence: TGTGCCAGCAGCTTAGGCTTTAGAGAGACCCAGTACTTC. Translated: CASSLGFRETQYF.